Sequencing of this TCR beta chain was carried out in a study of Graves' ophthalmopathy and Graves' hyperthyroidism listed by TCRdb under 2018. Some background on the complete study: Peripheral blood was collected at initial diagnosis, before any treatment. To tell Graves' ophthalmopathy apart from Graves' hyperthyroidism, and to predict which patients would progress to ophthalmopathy, the study relied on TCR beta repertoire signatures. In total, some 130 blood samples were TCR-sequenced: fewer than 50 ophthalmopathy, 75 hyperthyroidism and 17 hyperthyroidism-to-ophthalmopathy patients. To explore V-J signatures that distinguish ophthalmopathy from hyperthyroidism, a discovery set of 100 patients was enrolled, made up of 40 to 45 with ophthalmopathy and roughly 57 with stable hyperthyroidism. An independent validation cohort comprised 18 hyperthyroidism patients and 15 to 17 patients who later progressed from hyperthyroidism to ophthalmopathy. In roughly six hyperthyroidism patients, the T-cell repertoires found in thyroid tissue were compared with those found in blood. Once sampling was done, hyperthyroidism patients were given methimazole at a starting dose of 30 mg daily, while ophthalmopathy patients were given high-dose intravenous methylprednisolone.

With respect to this clonotype: Its binding antigen is unknown. Base qualities were left out, and no much larger clone turns up one base away.

Here is what the overall study found, with its caveats: In cross-validation, the 13-signature model distinguished ophthalmopathy from stable hyperthyroidism with just over 85% sensitivity and 81.08% specificity, while in the test set the corresponding values were roughly 80% and 75%. Most of the expanded thyroid clonotypes with a frequency above 0.001 were also detected in blood, and it was suggested that the thyroid immune response may be reflected by blood repertoires. No statistical method was used to predetermine the sample size, and group allocation was not hidden from the investigators. In validation, the model predicted ophthalmopathy progression with more than 70% sensitivity and 72.22% specificity; fewer than 15 predicted patients were CT-confirmed with GO in a median of approximately six months.

The germline V end is reduced by 4 bases and the J end by 6 bases; junction bases left unmatched: 2. The germline V gene provides CDR1 SGHRS and CDR2 YFSETQ. Inclusive of the bounding cysteine and phenylalanine, the CDR3 is 14 residues long. The retained sequence is limited to the CDR3, 42 bases, with the frame set at the first base. Ophthalmopathy patients were characterized by moderately to severely active disease, a Clinical Activity Score of at least 3, a NOSPECS grade of at least 4, and a disease duration under 3 months. Patients with other autoimmune diseases, uncontrolled infections, pregnancy or lactation were excluded from the study. Clinical symptoms, serum thyroxine, TRAb, thyroid ultrasound and orbital computed tomography were used for diagnosis. Ficoll-Paque density gradient centrifugation was used to isolate PBMCs from approximately 11 ml of fresh peripheral blood. Total RNA was extracted with Trizol reagent and quality-checked on an Agilent 2100 Bioanalyzer.

For repertoire sequencing, the TCR beta CDR3 regions were amplified from RNA transcripts. A first-round RT-PCR used HTBI primers with the Qiagen OneStep RT-PCR kit, followed by a second-round multiplex PCR, size selection and purification. Libraries were sequenced on an Illumina HiSeq2000 using paired-end 100 bp reads. The source study handled its data this way. SOAPnuke was used to process the reads, removing any read that contained adapters or uncalled bases, had a mean Phred below 15, or lacked an exact match to the constant primer or identifier. COPE v1.2.5 was used to merge high-quality paired reads. Clonotypes were defined as unique nucleotide sequences and were aligned to IMGT TRB V, D and J references using MiTCR v1.1. Analysis was restricted to V-J combinations with a frequency above 0.0001, which covered about 99% of repertoires. A TCR clonal expansion and chaos score per V-J combination was defined as the ratio of F50 clonal expansion to chaos observed in the TCRdist matrix. Welch's t-statistics and random forest were used to reduce the features to 10 to 15 V-J combinations, which were then used as input to a naive Bayes classifier. Thyroid-blood repertoire similarity was quantified with the Morisita-Horn index. TCRdb ran its own pipeline on the public reads, namely fastp trimming at Q25 and MiXCR clone calling, and kept in-frame beta chains. Each entry is one CDR3 protein sequence, shown with its most common DNA and genes. TCRdb's processing, not the authors' own work, is the source of the V and J calls. In this sample the table shows about 660,000 distinct CDR3 sequences, about 41% of which occur a single time. The top ten clones comprise over 2.5% of the sample.

The TCR comes from an adult man with Graves' ophthalmopathy. The sample consisted of peripheral blood. The chain was built from TRBV5-1 and TRBJ2-7; 15 nucleotides in the junction match TRBD2. The sequence in DNA is TGCGCCAGCAGCGTGGGACTAGCGGGAGGCGAGCAGTACTTC. Translated, it gives CASSVGLAGGEQYF.